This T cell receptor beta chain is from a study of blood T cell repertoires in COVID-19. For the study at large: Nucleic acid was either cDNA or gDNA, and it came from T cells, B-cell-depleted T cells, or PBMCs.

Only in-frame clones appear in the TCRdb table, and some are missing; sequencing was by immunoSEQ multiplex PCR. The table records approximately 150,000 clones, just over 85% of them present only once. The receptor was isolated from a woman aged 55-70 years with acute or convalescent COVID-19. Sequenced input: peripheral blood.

This CDR3 is CASSLETRGNTGELFF. CDR3 in DNA: TGCGCCAGCAGCTTGGAGACTAGGGGGAACACCGGGGAGCTGTTTTTT. The V gene is TRBV5-1, the J gene TRBJ2-2; D is possibly TRBD2 (6 bases). Trimming left V 0 bases short and J 1 base short, with 10 bases between. This CDR3 contains 16 residues. The germline V gene encodes CDR1 SGHRS and CDR2 YFSETQ.